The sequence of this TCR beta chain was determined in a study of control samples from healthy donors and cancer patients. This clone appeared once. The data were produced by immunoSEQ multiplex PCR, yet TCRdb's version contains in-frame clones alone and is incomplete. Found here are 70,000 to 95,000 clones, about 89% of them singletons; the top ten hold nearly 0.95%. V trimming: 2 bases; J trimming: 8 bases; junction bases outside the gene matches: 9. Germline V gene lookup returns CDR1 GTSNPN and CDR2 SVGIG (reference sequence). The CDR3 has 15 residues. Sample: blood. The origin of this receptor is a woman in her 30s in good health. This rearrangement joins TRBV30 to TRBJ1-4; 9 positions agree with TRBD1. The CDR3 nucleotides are TGTGCCTGGAGTACCACAGGGGGCGGCGGAGAAAAACTGTTTTTT. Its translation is CAWSTTGGGGEKLFF.